The 27 T cell receptor beta chains reported below all come from one sample, sequenced in a study of vaccination and CD4 T cells after COVID-19. No antigen has been identified for these receptors. Sample treatment: approximately 10-day PBMC culture with coronavirus spike peptide pools or control peptides (ViraFEST assay). The Oncomine TCR Beta short-read assay generated sequence data from the DNA of cultured CD4+ T cells. TCRdb reprocessed the PCR reads with MiXCR, giving one entry per CDR3 protein. The repertoire has fewer than 15,000 distinct CDR3 sequences, roughly 60% of them found once; the top ten carry roughly a sixth. The specimen sequenced was CD4+ T cells from blood, cultured in vitro. Source of these receptors: a human donor who had recovered from COVID-19.

The chain employs TRBV30 and TRBJ1-2, with D maybe TRBD1 (6 bases). In germline, CDR1 is GTSNPN, CDR2 SVGIG (reference sequence). The CDR3 is 12 amino acids. With 0 bases removed from V and 4 bases from J, the gap between germline ends came to 6 bases. CDR3 loop: CAWSVGGYGYTF. CDR3 bases: TGTGCCTGGAGTGTAGGGGGCTATGGCTACACCTTC.

The chain combines TRBV6-5 with TRBJ1-1; 7 bases agree with TRBD1. This CDR3 comprises 14 residues. The germline V gene encodes CDR1 MNHEY and CDR2 SVGAGI. Trimming removed 4 bases from V and 4 bases from J; junction bases left unmatched: 6. The CDR3 here is CASSFRGRGTEAFF. CDR3 DNA sequence: TGTGCCAGCAGTTTTAGGGGGCGCGGCACTGAAGCTTTCTTT.

The gene calls are TRBV20-1 and TRBJ1-5; D gene ambiguous. This CDR3 is 15 amino acids long. Germline CDR1 reads DFQATT; CDR2 reads SNEGSKA (reference sequence). V was shortened by 1 base and J by 1 base, with 11 bases between the two germline ends. This CDR3 is CSARVEDGSNQPQHF. The CDR3 DNA reads as TGCAGTGCTAGAGTTGAGGATGGCAGCAATCAGCCCCAGCATTTT.

The V and J genes are TRBV12-3 or TRBV12-4 and TRBJ1-5; 7 bases fit TRBD1. The CDR3 contains 12 residues. The V gene end was trimmed by 8 bases and the J gene end by 6 bases; junction bases not matched to a gene: 4. Here the CDR3 DNA reads TGTGCCAGCTCCGGACAGGCTCAGCCCCAGCATTTT. This sequence encodes CASSGQAQPQHF.

This chain links TRBV20-1 with TRBJ1-1; no reliable D call. CDR3 length: 13 amino acids. Germline assignment: CDR1 DFQATT and CDR2 SNEGSKA (reference sequence). The germline V and J ends were trimmed by 4 bases and 4 bases, with 13 bases remaining between them. The CDR3, as DNA: TGCAGTGCTAACCCGGCTCCGAGCACTGAAGCTTTCTTT. Protein sequence: CSANPAPSTEAFF.

This clonotype was counted a single time. This sequence joins TRBV5-6 and TRBJ2-7; D unresolved. The CDR3 length is 13 residues. V was clipped by 0 bases and J by 3 bases, with 7 bases between them. CDR1 and CDR2 from the germline V gene are SGHDT and YYEEEE. In DNA, the CDR3 is TGTGCCAGCAGCTTGGGGTCCGACTACGAGCAGTACTTC. Its protein is CASSLGSDYEQYF.

The chain combines TRBV6-1 with TRBJ2-5; the match to TRBD1 covers 9 bases. The CDR3 sequence is 13 residues long. The germline CDR1 and CDR2 sequences are MNHNS and SASEGT. With 9 bases clipped from V and 3 bases from J, the junction kept 5 bases outside the gene matches. CDR3 DNA sequence: TGTGCCAGTCGGAGGACAGGGGAAGAGACCCAGTACTTC. Translating gives CASRRTGEETQYF.

The table lists this clonotype with a few counts. The chain has TRBV28 and TRBJ1-2, with a possible D match to TRBD1 (6 bases). The V end was cut by 6 bases, the J end by 3 bases, with 8 bases between. CDR3 length: 12 amino acids. Germline CDR1 reads MDHEN; CDR2 reads SYDVKM. CDR3 sequence reads: CASRQGHYGYTF. The CDR3 DNA sequence: TGTGCCAGCAGGCAGGGGCACTATGGCTACACCTTC.

The V call is TRBV7-9, the J call TRBJ2-7, with a weak D call TRBD2 (5 bases). The V gene's germline CDR1 is SEHNR and CDR2 FQNEAQ (reference sequence). The V gene lost 1 base and the J gene lost 4 bases, with 14 bases spanning the gap. CDR3 length: 15 amino acids. The CDR3 reads CASSLGLAGLYEQYF. The CDR3 coding sequence is TGTGCCAGCAGCTTAGGTCTAGCTGGGCTTTACGAGCAGTACTTC.

This clonotype was seen a handful of times. V usage is TRBV3-1 and J usage is TRBJ2-2; 7 bases align to TRBD1. The CDR3 is 15 residues long. Germline V lookup: CDR1 LGHDT, CDR2 YNNKEL (reference sequence). J lost 6 bases, V lost 4 bases, and 8 bases had no gene match. The CDR3 DNA is TGTGCCAGCAGCCGAAGGGGGCAGGGGGCCGGGGAGCTGTTTTTT. It yields the protein CASSRRGQGAGELFF.

The gene calls are TRBV7-3 and TRBJ2-5; the D gene is possibly TRBD1 (5 bases). This CDR3 is 15 amino acids long. V shed 1 base and J shed 2 bases, with 11 bases lying between them. Germline-derived CDR1 and CDR2 are SGHTA and FQGTGA. The CDR3 DNA sequence: TGTGCCAGCAGCTTAAGCCCAGGGAATCAAGAGACCCAGTACTTC. It encodes CASSLSPGNQETQYF.

The chain recombines TRBV20-1 with TRBJ2-7; the D gene is possibly TRBD2 (5 bases). The length of the CDR3 is 16 residues. Looked up from germline, CDR1 is DFQATT and CDR2 is SNEGSKA (reference sequence). The V gene lost 0 bases and the J gene lost 0 bases, with 15 bases spanning the gap. CDR3 sequence (DNA): TGCAGTGCTAGAGATAATAGGTGGAGGAGCTCCTACGAGCAGTACTTC. This encodes CSARDNRWRSSYEQYF.

The chain combines TRBV24-1 with TRBJ2-5; 7 positions agree with TRBD1. Germline trimming cut 2 bases from V and 4 bases from J; bases unmatched to any gene: 3. Per the germline V gene, CDR1 is KGHDR and CDR2 is SFDVKD. The CDR3 sequence is 14 residues long. CDR3 DNA: TGTGCCACCAGTGATTCCTGGGACAGAGAGACCCAGTACTTC. Translating it yields CATSDSWDRETQYF.

This chain connects TRBV19 to TRBJ1-1; 7 nucleotides match TRBD1. Trimming cost V 4 bases and J 3 bases; bases outside gene matches: 8. Germline CDR1 LNHDA, CDR2 SQIVND (reference sequence). The CDR3 contains 15 residues. The CDR3 loop is CASSTYQGGDTEAFF. The CDR3 nucleotides are TGTGCCAGTAGTACCTACCAGGGGGGGGACACTGAAGCTTTCTTT.

The chain carries TRBV20-1 and TRBJ2-4; no clear D. V lost 3 bases to trimming and J lost 1 base, with 10 bases between them. The CDR3 covers 14 residues. Germline CDR1 DFQATT, CDR2 SNEGSKA (reference sequence). The CDR3 loop reads CSASEGIAKNIQYF. DNA for the CDR3: TGCAGTGCTAGTGAAGGGATCGCCAAAAACATTCAGTACTTC.

J is TRBJ2-1 and V is TRBV20-1; 9 bases are a match to TRBD2. The CDR3 contains 19 residues. V dropped 0 bases and J dropped 3; count of bases not matched to a gene: 15. Germline lookup yields CDR1 DFQATT and CDR2 SNEGSKA (reference sequence). The CDR3 region has the DNA TGCAGTGCTAGAGATCCCAGACTAGCGGACTCTGCATTCTACAATGAGCAGTTCTTC. Protein: CSARDPRLADSAFYNEQFF.

The chain recombines TRBV7-9 with TRBJ1-3; D unclear. Germline CDR1 and CDR2: SEHNR and FQNEAQ (reference sequence). This CDR3 is 17 amino acids long. Deletions cut 6 bases from V and 2 bases from J, with 20 bases between. CDR3 region: CASSTSRTGTTGNTIYF. DNA for the CDR3: TGTGCCAGCAGTACATCTCGGACGGGCACCACTGGAAACACCATATATTTT.

This chain uses TRBV20-1 with TRBJ1-6; perhaps TRBD1 as D (5 bases). V lost 3 bases and J lost 4, with 7 bases in between. Germline CDR1 reads DFQATT; CDR2 reads SNEGSKA (reference sequence). The CDR3 is 13 residues long. The CDR3 loop reads CSARGLYNSPLHF. The CDR3 DNA reads TGCAGTGCTAGGGGACTTTATAATTCACCCCTCCACTTT.

This clonotype was detected once. CDR3 residues: CASSLDGFTEAFF. The DNA of the CDR3 is TGTGCCAGCAGCTTAGATGGGTTCACTGAAGCTTTCTTT. V usage is TRBV11-3 and J usage is TRBJ1-1; D call uncertain. The CDR3 loop spans 13 amino acids. Germline CDR1 is SGHNT and CDR2 is YENEEA. V was trimmed by 0 bases and J by 4 bases, leaving 6 bases between them.

The chain is built from TRBV15 and TRBJ2-3, with 7 bases fitting TRBD1. The trim removed 1 base at V and 2 bases at J, leaving 3 bases unmatched. Germline V gives CDR1 LNHNV, CDR2 YYDKDF (reference sequence). This CDR3 is 15 amino acids long. The CDR3 nucleotides read TGTGCCACCAGCAGAGTACAGGGGTTCACAGATACGCAGTATTTT. This gives the protein CATSRVQGFTDTQYF.

This clonotype showed up just a few times. This chain joins TRBV9 and TRBJ1-1; 9 bases match TRBD1. The junction had 9 bases not matched to a gene; V was cut back by 4 bases and J by 8 bases. CDR1 and CDR2 (germline): SGDLS, YYNGEE. CDR3 length: 14 residues. CDR3 amino acids: CASSSSGTGSEAFF. CDR3 DNA: TGTGCCAGCAGCTCTTCCGGGACAGGGTCCGAAGCTTTCTTT.

This clonotype was seen more than once but under ten times. This chain links TRBV27 with TRBJ2-2; a weak D match, TRBD2 (5 bases). V lost 5 bases to trimming and J lost 6 bases, with 16 bases between them. The CDR3 extends over 15 amino acids. Germline V gives CDR1 MNHEY, CDR2 SMNVEV (reference sequence). CDR3 amino acids: CASSLYGSEAGELFF. Here the CDR3 DNA reads TGTGCCAGCAGTCTCTATGGGAGTGAGGCCGGGGAGCTGTTTTTT.

This rearrangement joins TRBV19 to TRBJ2-5, with 11 bases identical to TRBD2. The V and J ends lost 6 bases and 4 bases, in that order; junction bases with no gene match: 7. This CDR3 has 15 amino acids. Germline loops: CDR1 LNHDA, CDR2 SQIVND (reference sequence). CDR3 nucleotide sequence: TGTGCCAGTAGGGTAGCGGGAGGGCCTGGAGAGACCCAGTACTTC. Its translation: CASRVAGGPGETQYF.

J is TRBJ2-3 and V is TRBV15; 10 bases are shared with TRBD1. The CDR3 totals 17 residues. Looked up from germline, CDR1 is LNHNV and CDR2 is YYDKDF (reference sequence). Germline trimming cut 2 bases from V and 4 bases from J; bases unmatched to any gene: 9. The CDR3 sequence: CATSRKGRGQGADTQYF. Here the CDR3 DNA reads TGTGCCACCAGCAGAAAAGGCAGAGGACAGGGGGCAGATACGCAGTATTTT.

The chain joins TRBV2 to TRBJ1-3; D may be TRBD1 (6 bases). The CDR3 covers 14 residues. Trimming took 5 bases from V and 2 from J, leaving 10 bases between them. Germline assignment: CDR1 SNHLY and CDR2 FYNNEI. For the CDR3, the DNA is TGTGCCAGCAGTTACACAGGGACTGGAAACACCATATATTTT. As protein: CASSYTGTGNTIYF.

The V and J genes are TRBV28 and TRBJ1-2; D is perhaps TRBD1 (6 bases). This CDR3 has 15 amino acids. V was cut by 2 bases and J by 4 bases, with 14 bases left in between. Germline-derived CDR1 and CDR2 are MDHEN and SYDVKM. The CDR3, as DNA: TGTGCCAGCAGTTTAGGGGGTGGGGGCGGCTATGGCTACACCTTC. Protein product: CASSLGGGGGYGYTF.

The chain is built from TRBV5-4 and TRBJ1-2, with TRBD1 matching over 8 bases. CDR3 length: 14 amino acids. Germline V gene sequence: CDR1 SGHNT, CDR2 YYREEE (reference sequence). The trim removed 4 bases at V and 5 bases at J, leaving 7 bases unmatched. CDR3 loop: CASSQLGQGYGYTF. DNA for the CDR3: TGTGCCAGCAGCCAACTAGGACAGGGTTATGGCTACACCTTC.